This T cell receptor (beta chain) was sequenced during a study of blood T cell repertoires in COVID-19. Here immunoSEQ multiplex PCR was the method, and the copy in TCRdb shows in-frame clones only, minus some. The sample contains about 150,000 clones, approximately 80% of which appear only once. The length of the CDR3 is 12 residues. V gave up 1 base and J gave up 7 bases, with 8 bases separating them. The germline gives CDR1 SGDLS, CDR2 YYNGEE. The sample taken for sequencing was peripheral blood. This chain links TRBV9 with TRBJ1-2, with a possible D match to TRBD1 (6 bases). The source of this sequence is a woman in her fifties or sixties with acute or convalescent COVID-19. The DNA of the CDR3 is TGTGCCAGCAGCGTATCAGGGGTTGGCTACACCTTC. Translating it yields CASSVSGVGYTF.